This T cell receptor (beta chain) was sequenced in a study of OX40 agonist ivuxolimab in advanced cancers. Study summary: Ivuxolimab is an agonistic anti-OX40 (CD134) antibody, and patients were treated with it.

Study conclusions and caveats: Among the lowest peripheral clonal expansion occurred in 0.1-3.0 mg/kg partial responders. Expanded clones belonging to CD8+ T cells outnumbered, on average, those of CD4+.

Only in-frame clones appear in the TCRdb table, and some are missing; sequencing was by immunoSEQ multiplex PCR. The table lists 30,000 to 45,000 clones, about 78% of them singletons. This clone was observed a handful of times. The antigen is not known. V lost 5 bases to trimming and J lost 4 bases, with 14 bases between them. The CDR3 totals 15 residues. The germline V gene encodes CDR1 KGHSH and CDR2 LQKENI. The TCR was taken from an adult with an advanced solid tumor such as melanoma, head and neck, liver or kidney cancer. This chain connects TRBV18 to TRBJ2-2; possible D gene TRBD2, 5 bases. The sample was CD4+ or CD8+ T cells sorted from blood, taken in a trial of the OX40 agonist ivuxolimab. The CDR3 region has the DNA TGTGCCAGCTCAACACGGACTGCATCCACCGGGGAGCTGTTTTTT. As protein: CASSTRTASTGELFF.